The clone carrying this TCR beta chain was seen at least ten times. These data belong to a study of blood T cell repertoires in COVID-19. From germline, CDR1 is SEHNR and CDR2 FQNEAQ (reference sequence). With V trimmed by 4 bases and J by 6 bases, 2 bases remained unmatched. The CDR3 length is 15 residues. In the original analysis: Amplification with reference gene primers provided the estimates of nucleated cell counts. Sequenced by immunoSEQ multiplex PCR; TCRdb stores in-frame clones only, minus some. The DNA gave D and trimming, while V, J and clone size come from that table. This sample has about 100,000 clones, with about 85% found just once.

V usage is TRBV7-9 and J usage is TRBJ2-2; 13 positions match TRBD2. Sample: peripheral blood. This receptor was taken from a human donor in a cohort sampled during active COVID-19. CDR3 sequence (DNA): TGTGCCAGCAGCTCTACTAGCGGGAGGGCCGGGGAGCTGTTTTTT. Protein product: CASSSTSGRAGELFF.